This T cell receptor beta chain was captured by sequencing in a study of blood T cell repertoires in COVID-19. Clinical history as reported by participants underpinned cohort assignment. Profiling relied on immunoSEQ multiplex PCR, and the TCRdb table lists in-frame clones only, not all of them. The sample includes 160,000 or so clones, around 81% seen only once; the top ten take about 5.6%. The sequenced material came from PBMCs or T cells enriched from blood (not recorded which). The sequence was collected from a man between 40 and 49 years old who had recovered from COVID-19.

The CDR3 nucleotides are TGTGCCAGCTCTTGGCAGGGGGCTCTTGGCTACACCTTC. Its protein is CASSWQGALGYTF. The chain is built from TRBV12-3 or TRBV12-4 and TRBJ1-2, with 8 positions matching TRBD1. This CDR3 spans 13 amino acids. Trimming took 8 bases from V and 7 from J; bases not matched to a gene: 9.